This is a list of T cell receptor beta chains from one sample in a study of T cells in Graves' hyperthyroidism and ophthalmopathy. Each CDR3 protein is one row after TCRdb ran MiXCR on the multiplex PCR reads. Of tens of thousands of distinct CDR3 sequences in the sample, less than 60% were seen once. Source material: blood. Receptor source: a woman between 50 and 59 years old with Graves' ophthalmopathy. Both conserved end residues are part of each CDR3. D genes are given only for firm matches. Not every row has a clone size; where given, it reads once, few, many or a size class.

abundance,v_gene,j_gene,d_gene,CDR3nt,CDR3aa
.,TRBV20-1,TRBJ2-7,TRBD2,TGCAGTGCTAACCCTCCCGGACTAGCGGGGAACTCCTACGAGCAGTACTTC,CSANPPGLAGNSYEQYF
.,TRBV7-2,TRBJ2-5,.,TGTGCCAGCAGCCTCGGACGGCGGGCCGAACAGACCCAGTACTTC,CASSLGRRAEQTQYF
.,TRBV5-1,TRBJ2-1,.,TGCGCCAGCATGAGGGACGGTTACAATGAGCAGTTCTTC,CASMRDGYNEQFF
many,TRBV5-4,TRBJ1-4,.,TGTGCCAGCAGCCCCACGAGGCAGCTAAATGAAAAACTGTTTTTT,CASSPTRQLNEKLFF
.,TRBV7-2,TRBJ2-3,TRBD2,TGTGCCAGCAGCCTAGCGGGAGGGATAGATACGCAGTATTTT,CASSLAGGIDTQYF
.,TRBV2,TRBJ2-5,.,TGTGCCAGCAGTGAAGAGGGGACCGGGGATCAAGAGACCCAGTACTTC,CASSEEGTGDQETQYF
.,TRBV7-8,TRBJ2-3,.,TGTGCCAGCAGCCCCTCCGGGTTCACAGATACGCAGTATTTT,CASSPSGFTDTQYF
many,TRBV9,TRBJ1-2,TRBD1,TGTGCCAGCAGCTCATCGGACAGGTGGGGTTGGGGCTACACCTTC,CASSSSDRWGWGYTF
.,TRBV5-6,TRBJ1-6,.,TGTGCCAGCAGCTTTGCCCGGGGGGATTCACCCCTCCACTTT,CASSFARGDSPLHF
few,TRBV3-1,TRBJ2-1,.,TGTGCCAGCAGCCAAGGAGTTGGAGGAATAGCCTACAATGAGCAGTTCTTC,CASSQGVGGIAYNEQFF
many,TRBV12-3/TRBV12-4,TRBJ1-1,.,TGTGCCAGCAGTTCCGGGAAGGTGGCTTTCTTT,CASSSGKVAFF
.,TRBV20-1,TRBJ1-5,TRBD1,TGCAGTGCTAGCGGACAGGGTCAGCCCCAGCATTTT,CSASGQGQPQHF